This TCR beta chain was identified during a study of cytomegalovirus exposure and HLA in healthy donors. Background on the study: Sequencing of about 200 million T cells in an earlier analysis found 95 million to 120 million unique TCR beta sequences.

Findings and limits, study-wide: Later analysis revealed greater clonal expansion in HLA-associated TCR beta chains than in equally common others. The investigators catalogued 160 or so TCR beta chains as cytomegalovirus-associated.

Primers: 60 Vbeta forward and 13 Jbeta reverse. Assay used: immunoSEQ multiplex PCR; TCRdb lists only in-frame clones, some missing. The sample includes around 260,000 clones, roughly 80% seen only once; the top ten take about 0.3%. Germline V gene sequence: CDR1 MNHNS, CDR2 SASEGT. The CDR3 extends over 15 amino acids. Trimming cost V 6 bases and J 2 bases, with 15 bases left between them. A word on this clone: Its antigen remains unidentified.

The J gene is TRBJ2-3, the V gene TRBV6-1; D ambiguous. This receptor was identified in a girl under 10 years old in good health and CMV-seronegative. The sequenced sample consisted of PBMCs. The CDR3 sequence is CASSLVGPNTDTQYF. The CDR3 nucleotides read TGTGCCAGCAGCCTGGTGGGCCCCAACACAGATACGCAGTATTTT.